A selection of T cell receptor beta chains follows, all from one sample in a study of identical twins. TCRdb reprocessed the 5' RACE reads via MiXCR and lists one record per CDR3 protein. This table has a few hundred thousand distinct CDR3 sequences, about 8.3% appearing once. This same sample was also taken into another study, of yellow fever vaccine responses in identical twins.

The sequenced sample was CD8+ T cells sorted from blood. Source of these receptors: a woman aged 18-29 years in good health. The CDR3 runs from the conserved cysteine through the conserved F or W.

j_call	v_call	cdr3_aa
TRBJ2-5	TRBV7-9	CASSSPMTGWETQYF
TRBJ2-7	TRBV4-1	CASSLRQGDYEQYF
TRBJ2-3	TRBV9	CASSVDPSGGTDTQYF
TRBJ2-1	TRBV6-5	CASSYGGWVQFF
TRBJ2-1	TRBV29-1	CSASTGGSGRYGYNEQFF
TRBJ1-5	TRBV4-1	CASSQLGGGQPQHF
TRBJ2-5	TRBV20-1	CSASPPESGGETQYF
TRBJ2-3	TRBV9	CASSVVSGDTQYF
TRBJ2-7	TRBV29-1	CSVSGGARYEQYF
TRBJ2-3	TRBV12-3/TRBV12-4	CASSRGGGTDTQYF
TRBJ2-1	TRBV13	CASSSGPANEQFF
TRBJ2-1	TRBV20-1	CSAREGRSSYNEQFF
TRBJ1-4	TRBV4-1	CASSQGGGSEKLFF
TRBJ2-7	TRBV12-3/TRBV12-4	CASSFRPRGALPSYEQYF
TRBJ2-3	TRBV3-1	CASSHSGLADSDTQYF
TRBJ2-1	TRBV11-2	CASSLGYREGNEQFF
TRBJ1-5	TRBV7-8	CASSLGGAGYSNQPQHF